The clone carrying this T cell receptor beta chain was counted a few times. Its cognate antigen is unknown. The source of the sample is a study of immune cell composition in non-small cell lung cancer. About the study: Tumours were mainly lung adenocarcinoma or squamous cell carcinoma. Study-wide findings and caveats: Squamous carcinomas (75%) more often had tumour-associated clones >0.5% than adenocarcinomas (approximately 35%). No significant correlation existed between pack-years smoked and tumour clonality. Lung adenocarcinomas had lower top 10 clone scores and clonality than squamous tumours.

CDR1 is MGHRA, CDR2 YSYEKL, per germline. The CDR3 has 14 amino acids. Trimming removed 4 bases at V and 0 bases at J, with 10 bases between. Here immunoSEQ multiplex PCR was the method, and the copy in TCRdb shows in-frame clones only, minus some. The sample carries 3,000 to 5,000 clones, 60% to 75% recorded once. The gene calls are TRBV4-1 and TRBJ2-7; possibly TRBD2 for D (5 bases). This TCR was sampled from a human donor with non-small cell lung cancer. The sequencing sample was made of lung tumor tissue. CDR3: CASSLDWSSYEQYF. CDR3 DNA sequence: TGCGCCAGCAGCCTGGACTGGAGCTCCTACGAGCAGTACTTC.